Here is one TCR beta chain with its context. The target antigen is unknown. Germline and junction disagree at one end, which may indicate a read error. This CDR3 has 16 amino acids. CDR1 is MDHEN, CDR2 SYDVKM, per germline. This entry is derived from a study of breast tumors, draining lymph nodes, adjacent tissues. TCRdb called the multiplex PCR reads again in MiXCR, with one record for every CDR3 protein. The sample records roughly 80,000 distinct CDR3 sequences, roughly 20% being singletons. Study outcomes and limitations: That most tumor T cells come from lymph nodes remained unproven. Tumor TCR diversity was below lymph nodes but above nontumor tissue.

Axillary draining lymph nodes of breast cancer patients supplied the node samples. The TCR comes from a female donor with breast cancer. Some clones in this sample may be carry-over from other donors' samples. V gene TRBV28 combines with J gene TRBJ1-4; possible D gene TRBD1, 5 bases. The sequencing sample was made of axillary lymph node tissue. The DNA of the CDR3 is TGTGCCAGCAGTTCGGGACTCTCGACAACTAATGAAAAACCGTTTTTT. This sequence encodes CASSSGLSTTNEKPFF.